This T cell receptor beta chain was sequenced during a study of shared clonotypes between healthy human individuals. Study conclusions and caveats: The study found lower generation probabilities in non-shared clonotypes than in those shared by all four donors.

TCRdb keeps only in-frame clones here, not all; method: immunoSEQ multiplex PCR. This table has 2 million to 2.5 million clones, around 95% appearing once. On this clone: The antigen remains unidentified.

The V end was cut by 5 bases, the J end by 0 bases, with 11 bases between. Germline-derived CDR1 and CDR2 are SGHTA and FQGNSA. The CDR3 is 15 residues long. The sample comprised naive CD4+ T cells sorted from blood. The subset denotes: CD45RA+ positively selected. The TCR comes from a man aged 18 to 29 in good health. V usage is TRBV7-2 and J usage is TRBJ1-3; possibly TRBD1 for D (5 bases). The CDR3: CASSRGLLSGNTIYF. Written as DNA, the CDR3 is TGTGCCAGCAGCCGGGGACTTCTCTCTGGAAACACCATATATTTT.